This T cell receptor (beta chain) was captured in a study of beta chain features in type 1 diabetes. The isolated RNA, all of it, was reverse transcribed, so expressed TCRB transcripts were what got sequenced. The assay was immunoSEQ multiplex PCR, and TCRdb's table has in-frame clones only and misses some. The sample has 160,000 or so clones; around 10% are singletons. This clone was counted only a few times. This clonotype was sampled from a man aged 18 to 30 in good health. Sequencing was performed on central memory CD4+ T cells from blood.

CDR3 in amino acids: CSVEQTWAGELFF. The DNA of the CDR3 is TGCAGCGTTGAGCAGACTTGGGCCGGGGAGCTGTTTTTT. V and J are TRBV29-1 and TRBJ2-2, with D uncertain. Germline CDR1 SQVTM, CDR2 ANQGSEA. Trimming shortened V by 3 bases and J by 6 bases, and 11 bases separated the two germline ends. The CDR3 runs 13 residues.